Below, 19 T cell receptor delta chains from the same sample are listed, as sequenced in a study of gamma delta lymphoproliferative disorders and STAT genes. TCRdb re-called clones from the multiplex PCR reads using CATT. The repertoire holds some 900 delta-chain clones, with over 1.2% as singletons. Sequencing used genomic DNA taken from PBMCs of patients and controls. The source material was blood. The receptor source for this set is a human donor in good health.

On this clone: The TCRdb protein comes from a much larger clone and disagrees with this DNA's translation at residue 9, likely due to a read error; the protein given here is derived from the DNA. The gene calls are TRDV2 and TRDJ3, with 8 bases fitting TRDD3. This CDR3 comprises 18 residues. V dropped 1 base and J dropped 1; count of bases not matched to a gene: 5. Germline CDR1 GEAIGNYY, CDR2 EKD. The CDR3 nucleotides are TGTGCCTGTGACACTGGGGGATGGGAGTCCTGGGACACCCGACAGATGTTTTTC. It encodes CACDTGGWESWDTRQMFF.

This clone has ten or more counts. The TCRdb record carries a much larger clone's protein, which differs from this DNA's translation at residue 10; a read error is the likely cause, and the protein listed here is the DNA translation. The chain recombines TRDV3 with TRDJ1, with 8 bases aligning to TRDD3. V trimming: 5 bases; J trimming: 1 base; junction bases outside the gene matches: 27. The CDR3 spans 20 residues. Germline CDR1 is TVYSNPD and CDR2 is GDNSRS (reference sequence). CDR3 in DNA: TGTGCCGCCTGGGAATTCCCAGGGGTGAGGGATACGTCTTTCACCGATAAACTCATCTTT. It codes for CAAWEFPGVRDTSFTDKLIF.

This clone counts as medium-sized. With a far larger clone one base away, a read error is the likely cause. Other DNA sequences in the sample encode the same CDR3. V and J are TRDV2 and TRDJ1, with D uncertain. Deletions cut 3 bases from V and 0 bases from J, with 25 bases between. The CDR3 consists of 19 residues. Germline V gene sequence: CDR1 GEAIGNYY, CDR2 EKD. The CDR3 loop reads CACDPLRPGTRSYTDKLIF. The DNA of the CDR3 is TGTGCCTGTGACCCGCTTCGGCCAGGTACTCGTTCGTACACCGATAAACTCATCTTT.

This clone has just a few counts. A far larger clone lies a single base away; this is likely a read error. The same CDR3 can be traced to other DNA sequences in this sample. CDR3 amino acids: CALGAERPSYFVLVKLIF. CDR3 bases: TGTGCTCTTGGGGCCGAAAGGCCTTCCTACTTTGTACTGGTAAAACTCATCTTC. V is TRDV1 and J is TRDJ1, with 9 bases matching TRDD2. The germline gives CDR1 TSWWSYY, CDR2 QGS. This CDR3 has 18 amino acids.

This clone was found a few times. TCRdb attributes to this sequence the protein of a much larger clone, which differs from the DNA translation at residue 16; a read error is likely, and the protein displayed is translated from the DNA. V gene TRDV1 combines with J gene TRDJ1, with TRDD2 identical over 9 bases. With 2 bases clipped from V and 1 base from J, the junction kept 26 bases outside the gene matches. The CDR3 length is 23 residues. The germline V gene has CDR1 TSWWSYY and CDR2 QGS. This chain's CDR3 is CALGETGLPTFIRGGGLTDKLIF. The CDR3 DNA follows: TGTGCTCTTGGGGAAACGGGCCTTCCTACGTTTATAAGGGGAGGAGGTCTCACCGATAAACTCATCTTT.

A word on this clone: It differs at one base from a far larger clone, so likely a read error. This sample includes further DNA sequences coding for the same CDR3. The chain carries TRDV3 and TRDJ1; no firm D call. The CDR3 sequence is 10 residues long. Germline assignment: CDR1 TVYSNPD and CDR2 GDNSRS (reference sequence). The CDR3 loop reads CAFDTDKLIF. In DNA form, the CDR3 reads TGTGCCTTCGACACCGATAAACTGATCTTT.

Notes on this clone: TCRdb's listed protein matches a much larger clone and diverges from this DNA's translation at residue 14, likely through a read error; the protein shown comes from the DNA. This chain links TRDV1 with TRDJ1, with 9 bases lining up with TRDD3. The CDR3 has 20 amino acids. The V segment lost 5 bases and the J segment 2 bases; nucleotides outside the gene matches: 21. The germline CDR1 and CDR2 sequences are TSWWSYY and QGS. CDR3 in DNA: TGTGCTCTTGGGTTAACCTGGGCACTGGGGGAAGATAGAGCGACCGATAAACTCATCTTT. This gives the protein CALGLTWALGEDRATDKLIF.

This clone has more than one count but fewer than ten. TCRdb shows a much larger clone's protein in place of this DNA's translation, and the two differ at residue 7, likely through a read error; the protein shown is translated from the DNA. V and J are TRDV2 and TRDJ1; tentatively, D is TRDD3 (5 bases). Deletions cut 3 bases from V and 3 bases from J, with 22 bases between. The CDR3 has 17 amino acids. In germline, CDR1 is GEAIGNYY, CDR2 EKD. CDR3 nucleotide sequence: TGTGCCTGTGACGGCCCGAGGGATGATTTTTTCGCCGATAAACTCATCTTT. Residues: CACDGPRDDFFADKLIF.

This clone ranks as medium-sized. This sequence is one base from a far larger clone and is likely a read error. This same CDR3 is encoded by further DNA sequences in the sample. The DNA for the CDR3 is TGTGCCGCCTGGGAATTCCCAGGGGTGGGGGATACGTCTTTCACCGACAAACTCATCTTT. This gives the protein CAAWEFPGVGDTSFTDKLIF. The chain recombines TRDV3 with TRDJ1; 11 bases match TRDD3. The length of the CDR3 is 20 residues. Germline V gene lookup returns CDR1 TVYSNPD and CDR2 GDNSRS (reference sequence).

A word on this clone: The protein in TCRdb stems from a much larger clone and differs at residue 20 from this DNA's translation, likely a read error; here the protein is translated from the DNA. The chain uses TRDV1 and TRDJ1, with 9 bases matching TRDD3. There are 23 residues in the CDR3. CDR1 is TSWWSYY and CDR2 is QGS in the germline V gene. CDR3 nucleotide sequence: TGTGCTCTTGGGAGACCTAGAAGCTATCTCCACCTGGACGGGGGATACTACACCGATGAACTCATCTTT. Amino acids: CALGRPRSYLHLDGGYYTDELIF.

Concerning this clone itself: The protein held in TCRdb is that of a much larger clone and does not match this DNA's translation at residue 7, likely because of a read error; the protein shown is translated from the DNA. This chain connects TRDV3 to TRDJ1; TRDD3 agrees at 7 bases. This CDR3 contains 19 residues. Germline lookup yields CDR1 TVYSNPD and CDR2 GDNSRS (reference sequence). The J segment lost 0 bases and the V segment lost 2 bases, leaving 21 bases of the junction unmatched. Here the CDR3 reads CAFQVVWTGDQEYTDKLIF. CDR3 DNA: TGTGCCTTTCAGGTTGTTTGGACTGGGGATCAGGAGTACACCGATAAACTCATCTTT.

There are a few counts of this clone. A single base is all that separates this from a far larger clone, so a read error is likely. The same CDR3 arises from other DNA sequences in this sample as well. The chain recombines TRDV2 with TRDJ1; D gene unclear. Germline CDR1 and CDR2: GEAIGNYY and EKD. V was cut by 0 bases and J by 1 base, with 23 bases left in between. This CDR3 region has 19 residues. The CDR3, as DNA: TGTGCCTGTGACACCGTTGGTGCGGACTACGGCTCTTCCACCGATAAACTCATCTTT. The encoded protein is CACDTVGADYGSSTDKLIF.

This clone turned up a few times. A far larger clone differs by one base, so this is likely a read error. Other DNA sequences in the same sample also yield this CDR3. V gene TRDV1 combines with J gene TRDJ1; D perhaps matches TRDD1 (5 bases). The germline V gene has CDR1 TSWWSYY and CDR2 QGS. Trimming cost V 3 bases and J 8 bases, with 40 bases left between them. There are 22 residues in the CDR3. CDR3 DNA sequence: TGTGCTCTTGGGGAGGAAAACTATACCTGGAGGATTAAGCCCGATAATAGAGGAAAACTCATCTTT. It specifies CALGEENYTWRIKPDNRGKLIF.

Remarks on this clone: TCRdb's entry gives the protein of a much larger clone, which mismatches this DNA's translation at residue 23, likely from a read error; the protein reported here is translated from the DNA. The chain employs TRDV1 and TRDJ1; TRDD3 aligns across 8 bases. CDR1 TSWWSYY and CDR2 QGS come from the germline V gene. The CDR3 is 24 residues long. The DNA for the CDR3 is TGTGCTCTTGGGGAAGGGCCTTCCACCAAATGGGGGATTCGTGGGGGGTCGTACACCGATAAACTCACCTTT. The encoded protein is CALGEGPSTKWGIRGGSYTDKLTF.

This clone turned up a few times. This DNA translates differently at residue 6 from the TCRdb protein, which is that of a much larger clone; a read error is likely, and the protein shown is the DNA's own translation. V is TRDV1 and J is TRDJ1, with a tentative D call TRDD2 (6 bases). CDR1 and CDR2 from the germline V gene are TSWWSYY and QGS. V was clipped by 4 bases and J by 2 bases, with 32 bases between them. The CDR3 has 21 amino acids. The CDR3 loop reads CALGGPGLPHRLPPTTDKLIF. The CDR3 DNA reads as TGTGCTCTTGGGGGCCCCGGCCTTCCACACCGTTTACCACCTACGACCGATAAACTCATCTTT.

This clone has just a few counts. The protein in TCRdb stems from a much larger clone and differs at residue 9 from this DNA's translation, likely a read error; here the protein is translated from the DNA. V is TRDV1 and J is TRDJ1, with 8 positions matching TRDD3. The CDR3 extends over 23 amino acids. In germline, CDR1 is TSWWSYY, CDR2 QGS. The V segment lost 2 bases and the J segment 0 bases; nucleotides outside the gene matches: 26. This CDR3 reads CALGEIVFLRSTGGVPYTDKLIF. The CDR3 region has the DNA TGTGCTCTTGGGGAAATAGTCTTCCTCCGGAGTACTGGGGGCGTACCGTACACCGATAAACTCATCTTT.

Concerning this clone itself: Translating this DNA gives a protein that differs at residue 7 from the TCRdb one, which belongs to a much larger clone; a read error is likely, and the protein shown is this translation. This chain uses TRDV1 with TRDJ1; 9 nucleotides align to TRDD3. J gave up 0 bases and V 5 bases, and 28 bases lay outside the gene matches. The V gene's germline CDR1 is TSWWSYY and CDR2 QGS. CDR3 size: 23 residues. In nucleotides, the CDR3 is TGTGCTCTTGGGAGACCTGGAAGCTATCTCCACCTGGACGGGGGATACTACACCGATAAACTCATCTTT. Residues: CALGRPGSYLHLDGGYYTDKLIF.

This clone was counted at least ten times. A far larger clone is one base from this, pointing to a likely read error. The sample carries other DNA sequences with the same CDR3. This rearrangement joins TRDV1 to TRDJ1, with D tentatively TRDD2 (5 bases). The length of the CDR3 is 18 residues. Trimming removed 6 bases at V and 0 bases at J, with 23 bases between. Germline lookup yields CDR1 TSWWSYY and CDR2 QGS. This CDR3 is CALGERRGFLKYTDKLIF. CDR3 sequence (DNA): TGTGCTCTTGGAGAAAGAAGAGGGTTCCTTAAGTACACCGATAAACTCATCTTT.

In the case of this clone: A far larger clone is one base from this, pointing to a likely read error. The chain combines TRDV3 with TRDJ1; D remains unclear. The germline gives CDR1 TVYSNPD, CDR2 GDNSRS (reference sequence). V lost 3 bases to trimming and J lost 3 bases, with 5 bases between them. This CDR3 is built from 10 residues. The CDR3 sequence is CAFDADKLIF. CDR3 DNA sequence: TGTGCCTTCGACGCCGATAAACTCATCTTT.